This passage covers 28 T cell receptor beta chains from one sample sequenced in a study of shared clonotypes between healthy human individuals. Sequenced by immunoSEQ multiplex PCR; TCRdb stores in-frame clones only, minus some. The sample comprises 85,000 to 100,000 clones, 60% to 70% of which are singletons, and 45% to 55% rests with the top ten. Sequenced sample: memory CD8+ T cells sorted from blood. Subset noted: CD45RO+ cells pooled with CCR7-negative TemRA cells. The receptors stem from a man aged 25-45 years in good health.

This chain links TRBV5-6 with TRBJ2-3; 9 bases agree with TRBD2. The length of the CDR3 is 16 residues. The germline CDR1 and CDR2 sequences are SGHDT and YYEEEE. The V and J ends lost 0 bases and 4 bases, in that order; junction bases with no gene match: 6. The CDR3 region has the DNA TGTGCCAGCAGCTTGGGGACGGGACTAGCCCCAGATACGCAGTATTTT. Translating it yields CASSLGTGLAPDTQYF.

This clone was seen a handful of times. CDR3 loop: CASSEGTEGRTQYF. The CDR3 bases are TGTGCCAGCAGTGAAGGGACGGAGGGTAGGACCCAGTACTTC. The gene calls are TRBV2 and TRBJ2-5; tentatively, D is TRBD2 (6 bases). The V and J ends lost 1 base and 7 bases respectively, with 13 bases between them. Germline values: CDR1 SNHLY, CDR2 FYNNEI. The CDR3 runs 14 residues. Full variable domain (outside the CDR3, taken from reference TRBV2 and TRBJ2-5): EPEVTQTPSHQVTQMGQEVILRCVPISNHLYFYWYRQILGQKVEFLVSFYNNEISEKSEIFDDQFSVERPDGSNFTLKIRSTKLEDSAMYFCASSEGTEGRTQYFGPGTRLLVL.

This chain uses TRBV7-3 with TRBJ2-3, with D possibly matching TRBD1 (5 bases). Looked up from germline, CDR1 is SGHTA and CDR2 is FQGTGA. V shed 5 bases and J shed 1 base, with 10 bases lying between them. The CDR3 runs to 14 residues. CDR3 nucleotides: TGTGCCAGCAGCCGGGTAGGGGGCACAGATACGCAGTATTTT. This codes for CASSRVGGTDTQYF.

This chain joins TRBV5-6 and TRBJ2-1, with 9 bases fitting TRBD2. CDR3 length equals 14 residues. CDR1 is SGHDT, CDR2 YYEEEE, per germline. V lost 2 bases and J lost 9; bases outside the gene matches: 6. The chain's CDR3 is CASSFGAGGPEQFF. DNA of the CDR3: TGTGCCAGCAGCTTTGGGGCGGGAGGGCCTGAGCAGTTCTTC.

The rearrangement uses TRBV7-8 and TRBJ2-7, with D maybe TRBD2 (5 bases). V lost 4 bases to trimming and J lost 3 bases, with 13 bases between them. Germline loops: CDR1 SGHVS, CDR2 FQNEAQ. The CDR3 is 14 residues long. CDR3 sequence reads: CASSYRSDYYEQYF. The CDR3 bases are TGTGCCAGCAGCTACCGGTCAGACTACTACGAGCAGTACTTC. The variable domain in full, with the rest retrieved from reference TRBV7-8 and TRBJ2-7, is GAGVSQSPRYKVAKRGQDVALRCDPISGHVSLFWYQQALGQGPEFLTYFQNEAQLDKSGLPSDRFFAERPEGSVSTLKIQRTQQEDSAVYLCASSYRSDYYEQYFGPGTRLTVT.

The CDR3 nucleotides read TGTGCCAGCAGCCATAATGCAGGGGACACCCAACAGCCCCAGCATTTT. It translates to CASSHNAGDTQQPQHF. The chain combines TRBV4-2 with TRBJ1-5, with D perhaps matching TRBD1 (6 bases). The V gene lost 3 bases and the J gene lost 7 bases, with 19 bases spanning the gap. Per the germline V gene, CDR1 is LGHNA and CDR2 is YNFKEQ. The CDR3 length is 16 residues.

The J gene is TRBJ1-1, the V gene TRBV27; D is undetermined. The CDR3 covers 13 residues. Germline lookup yields CDR1 MNHEY and CDR2 SMNVEV (reference sequence). V lost 3 bases to trimming and J lost 7 bases, with 12 bases between them. The CDR3 here is CASSLPGRDEAFF. The CDR3, as DNA: TGTGCCAGCAGTTTGCCCGGGCGGGATGAAGCTTTCTTT.

The chain carries TRBV6-1 and TRBJ2-7; possible D gene TRBD2, 5 bases. This CDR3 spans 14 amino acids. Trimming removed 7 bases from V and 2 bases from J, with 15 bases in between. CDR1 is MNHNS, CDR2 SASEGT, per germline. This CDR3 reads CASTEGPEPYEQYF. The CDR3 nucleotides are TGTGCCAGCACCGAGGGCCCGGAGCCCTACGAGCAGTACTTC.

The rearrangement links TRBV29-1 to TRBJ2-3; 7 bases are a match to TRBD2. CDR3 size: 13 residues. The germline gives CDR1 SQVTM, CDR2 ANQGSEA. For the CDR3, the DNA is TGCACTTGTGAAGCGGGAAACACAGATACGCAGTATTTT. This translates into CTCEAGNTDTQYF.

This chain connects TRBV30 to TRBJ1-4, with D unresolved. With 2 bases removed from V and 7 bases from J, the gap between germline ends came to 17 bases. CDR1 and CDR2 from the germline V gene are GTSNPN and SVGIG (reference sequence). CDR3 length: 15 residues. The CDR3 loop reads CAWSPDLSPTEKLFF. CDR3 sequence (DNA): TGTGCCTGGAGTCCAGACTTAAGTCCAACTGAAAAACTGTTTTTT.

The chain links TRBV19 to TRBJ2-1; 8 bases agree with TRBD2. Germline V gene data show CDR1 as LNHDA and CDR2 as SQIVND (reference sequence). Trimming removed 6 bases from V and 6 bases from J; junction bases left unmatched: 7. This CDR3 region has 14 residues. The CDR3: CASSSFSGINEQFF. The CDR3 DNA reads TGTGCCAGTAGCTCCTTTAGCGGGATCAATGAGCAGTTCTTC.

The rearrangement links TRBV6-1 to TRBJ2-7; TRBD1 might be the D (6 bases). V dropped 10 bases and J dropped 2 bases, with 12 bases sitting between them. The length of the CDR3 is 12 residues. Germline-derived CDR1 and CDR2 are MNHNS and SASEGT. The CDR3 bases are TGTGCCACCGGGGCAGGGGCCTACGAGCAGTACTTC. The encoded protein is CATGAGAYEQYF.

This clone was detected only a few times. The chain combines TRBV4-3 with TRBJ2-3; 9 nucleotides match TRBD2. The CDR3 spans 16 residues. CDR1 LGHNA and CDR2 YSLEER come from the germline V gene. Losses at the gene ends were 0 bases for V and 6 bases for J; bases not matched to a gene: 7. The CDR3, as DNA: TGCGCCAGCAGCCAAGACCGGGGTAGCGGGAGTGATACGCAGTATTTT. It translates to CASSQDRGSGSDTQYF.

In its sample, this clone was seen many times. Here the CDR3 DNA reads TGTGCCAGCAGTTTAAGAAGACTCCTAAGAACTAACTATGGCTACACCTTC. Residues: CASSLRRLLRTNYGYTF. The V gene is TRBV28, the J gene TRBJ1-2, with unresolved D. Trimming removed 2 bases at V and 0 bases at J, with 16 bases between. CDR3 size: 17 residues. Looked up from germline, CDR1 is MDHEN and CDR2 is SYDVKM.

The chain carries TRBV6-6 and TRBJ1-4; 9 positions match TRBD1. The V gene end was trimmed by 0 bases and the J gene end by 10 bases; junction bases not matched to a gene: 9. The CDR3 loop spans 16 amino acids. CDR1 and CDR2 from the germline V gene are MNHNY and SVGAGI (reference sequence). The CDR3, as DNA: TGTGCCAGCAGTTACTCCGGCGACAGGGGGATGGGAAAACTGTTTTTT. It specifies CASSYSGDRGMGKLFF.

The table lists this clone with many counts. This specimen includes other DNA sequences encoding the same CDR3. This chain uses TRBV9 with TRBJ2-7, with 7 bases fitting TRBD2. With V trimmed by 7 bases and J by 7 bases, 11 bases remained unmatched. Germline V gene data show CDR1 as SGDLS and CDR2 as YYNGEE. The length of the CDR3 is 13 residues. The CDR3 is CASGGGGTGEQYF. The DNA for the CDR3 is TGTGCCAGCGGGGGGGGAGGGACGGGAGAGCAGTACTTC. Full variable domain (remainder filled in from reference TRBV9 and TRBJ2-7): DSGVTQTPKHLITATGQRVTLRCSPRSGDLSVYWYQQSLDQGLQFLIQYYNGEERAKGNILERFSAQQFPDLHSELNLSSLELGDSALYFCASGGGGTGEQYFGPGTRLTVT.

The chain has TRBV19 and TRBJ2-1, with 8 bases lining up with TRBD2. V shed 3 bases and J 7 bases; nucleotides not matched to a gene: 8. The CDR3 consists of 15 residues. Germline CDR1 is LNHDA and CDR2 is SQIVND (reference sequence). The CDR3 DNA follows: TGTGCCAGTAGTATGAGGGGGACTAGGGAAAATGAGCAGTTCTTC. It codes for CASSMRGTRENEQFF.

This clone was found many times. This chain connects TRBV5-1 to TRBJ2-7, with D possibly TRBD1 on 6 matching bases. V was clipped by 3 bases and J by 4 bases, with 11 bases between them. The germline V gene has CDR1 SGHRS and CDR2 YFSETQ. This CDR3 region has 13 residues. For the CDR3, the DNA is TGCGCCAGCAGCTCGGACAGAGAGTACGAGCAGTACTTC. As protein: CASSSDREYEQYF. Combining the CDR3 with reference TRBV5-1 and TRBJ2-7 gives the whole variable domain KAGVTQTPRYLIKTRGQQVTLSCSPISGHRSVSWYQQTPGQGLQFLFEYFSETQRNKGNFPGRFSGRQFSNSRSEMNVSTLELGDSALYLCASSSDREYEQYFGPGTRLTVT.

This rearrangement joins TRBV27 to TRBJ1-2, with 7 nucleotides matching TRBD1. J was trimmed by 4 bases and V by 6 bases; bases with no gene match: 14. The CDR3 is 16 amino acids. The germline V gene has CDR1 MNHEY and CDR2 SMNVEV (reference sequence). The CDR3 region is CASSPRGSGGSYGYTF. The CDR3 DNA follows: TGTGCCAGCAGCCCCCGGGGATCAGGGGGGTCCTATGGCTACACCTTC.

The chain uses TRBV6-1 and TRBJ1-2; weak D call: TRBD1 (5 bases). There are 15 residues in the CDR3. The germline V gene encodes CDR1 MNHNS and CDR2 SASEGT. Trimming pared 0 bases from V and 4 bases from J, leaving 12 bases between. CDR3 amino acids: CASSEALGQGYGYTF. For the CDR3, the DNA is TGTGCCAGCAGTGAAGCGTTAGGGCAGGGCTATGGCTACACCTTC.

This clone was counted many times. This chain joins TRBV6-6 and TRBJ1-2, with D unresolved. The CDR3 loop spans 12 amino acids. Trimming took 11 bases from V and 3 from J, leaving 13 bases between them. The germline CDR1 and CDR2 sequences are MNHNY and SVGAGI (reference sequence). CDR3 DNA sequence: TGTGCCCTAAGGGCCCTGGACTATGGCTACACCTTC. Translation gives CALRALDYGYTF.

The chain uses TRBV5-1 and TRBJ2-3; 10 nucleotides line up with TRBD2. V shed 4 bases, J shed 4 bases, and the junction held 12 bases outside the gene matches. This CDR3 contains 17 residues. CDR1 is SGHRS, CDR2 YFSETQ, per germline. CDR3 region: CASSPEGLAGEPDTQYF. The CDR3 nucleotides read TGCGCCAGCAGCCCGGAGGGCCTAGCGGGAGAACCAGATACGCAGTATTTT.

This clone was observed a single time. This chain connects TRBV6-5 to TRBJ2-7; D is uncertain. The CDR3 extends over 13 amino acids. Germline lookup yields CDR1 MNHEY and CDR2 SVGAGI. Trimming took off 6 bases at V and 2 bases at J, with 11 bases between the two ends. The CDR3 loop is CASSYGSPYEQYF. The CDR3, as DNA: TGTGCCAGCAGCTATGGGTCTCCCTACGAGCAGTACTTC.

The table lists this clone with a few counts. This chain links TRBV6-1 with TRBJ2-7; D tentatively fits TRBD1 or TRBD2 (5 bases each). This CDR3 contains 14 residues. Deletions cut 8 bases from V and 0 bases from J, with 14 bases between. Germline V gene sequence: CDR1 MNHNS, CDR2 SASEGT. The CDR3 region is CASVRDPTSYEQYF. CDR3 DNA sequence: TGTGCCAGCGTCCGGGACCCGACCTCCTACGAGCAGTACTTC.

This chain connects TRBV11-3 to TRBJ2-3, with D possibly TRBD2 on 6 matching bases. CDR1 is SGHNT, CDR2 YENEEA, per germline. The CDR3 runs to 16 residues. Trimming left V 0 bases short and J 2 bases short, with 12 bases between. This CDR3 is CASSLEVGRDTDTQYF. The CDR3 DNA follows: TGTGCCAGCAGCTTAGAAGTTGGGCGGGACACAGATACGCAGTATTTT.

The chain recombines TRBV28 with TRBJ2-7; D ambiguous. V was clipped by 5 bases and J by 6 bases, with 11 bases between them. Germline loops: CDR1 MDHEN, CDR2 SYDVKM. The CDR3 contains 12 residues. For the CDR3, the DNA is TGTGCCAGCAGTCTACTCACGGGCGAGCAGTACTTC. As protein: CASSLLTGEQYF.

The V and J genes are TRBV27 and TRBJ1-2; 8 nucleotides line up with TRBD1. Trimming removed 6 bases from V and 4 bases from J; junction bases left unmatched: 7. This CDR3 contains 14 residues. Germline-derived CDR1 and CDR2 are MNHEY and SMNVEV (reference sequence). In DNA, the CDR3 is TGTGCCAGCAGAGATACAGGGGGACGCTATGGCTACACCTTC. It translates to CASRDTGGRYGYTF.

This clone was seen only once. V and J are TRBV29-1 and TRBJ1-1, with 8 nucleotides matching TRBD1. The germline V gene encodes CDR1 SQVTM and CDR2 ANQGSEA. V shed 6 bases and J 1 base; nucleotides not matched to a gene: 4. The CDR3 covers 13 residues. The CDR3 here is CSVWTGQNTEAFF. The CDR3 DNA follows: TGCAGCGTCTGGACAGGGCAGAACACTGAAGCTTTCTTT.